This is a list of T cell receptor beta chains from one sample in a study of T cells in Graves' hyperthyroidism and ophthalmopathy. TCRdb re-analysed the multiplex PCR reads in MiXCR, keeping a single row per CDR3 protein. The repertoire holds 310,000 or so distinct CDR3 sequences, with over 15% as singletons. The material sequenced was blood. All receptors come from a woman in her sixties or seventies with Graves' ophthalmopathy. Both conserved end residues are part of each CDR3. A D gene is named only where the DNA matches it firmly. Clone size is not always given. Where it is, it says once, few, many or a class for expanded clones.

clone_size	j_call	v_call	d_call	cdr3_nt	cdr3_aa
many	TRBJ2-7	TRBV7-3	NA	TGTGCCAGCAGCTCGGGAACGACCGGGGAGCAGTACTTC	CASSSGTTGEQYF
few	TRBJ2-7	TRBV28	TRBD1	TGTGCCAGCAGTTTACGCCGGGACAGGGACCACGAGCAGTACTTC	CASSLRRDRDHEQYF
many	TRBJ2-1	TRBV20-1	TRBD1	TGCAGTGCTCAACCGGGACAGGGGACCGATGAGCAGTTCTTC	CSAQPGQGTDEQFF
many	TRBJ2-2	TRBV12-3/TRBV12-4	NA	TGTGCCAGCGAGGGTGGTCGGACCGGGGAGCTGTTTTTT	CASEGGRTGELFF
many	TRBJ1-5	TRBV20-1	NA	TGCAGTGCTATTACGGTGGGTCAGCCCCAGCATTTT	CSAITVGQPQHF
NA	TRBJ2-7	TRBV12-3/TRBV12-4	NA	TGTGCCAGCAGTTTGTCGCAGGGTAACTCCGAGCAGTACTTC	CASSLSQGNSEQYF
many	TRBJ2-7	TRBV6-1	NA	TGTGCCAGCAGTCCAGGGGTCTCCGAGCAGTACTTC	CASSPGVSEQYF
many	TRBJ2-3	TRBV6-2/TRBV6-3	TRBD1	TGTGCCAGCATACAAAGACAGGGTGTGAGAGATACGCAGTATTTT	CASIQRQGVRDTQYF
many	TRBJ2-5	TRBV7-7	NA	TGTGCTAGCAGCGACAACGGGGTCCAAGAGACCCAGTACTTC	CASSDNGVQETQYF
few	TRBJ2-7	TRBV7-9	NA	TGTGCCAGCAGCTTACAGGGCCCCGGCGGGCAGTACTTC	CASSLQGPGGQYF
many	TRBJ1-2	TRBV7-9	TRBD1	TGTGCCAGCAGCTTTACCACAGGGGACTATGGCTACACCTTC	CASSFTTGDYGYTF
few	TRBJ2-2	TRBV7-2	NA	TGTGCCAGCAGCGCCGGGACAAGGGGGACCGGGGAGCTGTTTTTT	CASSAGTRGTGELFF
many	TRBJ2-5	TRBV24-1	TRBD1	TGTGCCACCAGTGATCCGGGACAGGGGGCAGAGACCCAGTACTTC	CATSDPGQGAETQYF
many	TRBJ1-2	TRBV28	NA	TGTGCCAGCAGTTTTATTGGCAGGGAAGGCAATGGCTACACCTTC	CASSFIGREGNGYTF
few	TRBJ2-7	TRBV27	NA	TGTGCCAGCAGTTTATCGGTTCTCTACGAGCAGTACTTC	CASSLSVLYEQYF
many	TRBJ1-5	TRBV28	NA	TGTGCCAGCAGTTTTGGTCGTCAGCCCCAGCATTTT	CASSFGRQPQHF
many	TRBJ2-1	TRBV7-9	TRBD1	TGTGCCAGCAGCGGTCGACAGGGGGCTTATGAGCAGTTCTTC	CASSGRQGAYEQFF
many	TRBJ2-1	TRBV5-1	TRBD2	TGCGCCAGCACTTTTGCTAGCGGGGAATACAATGAGCAGTTCTTC	CASTFASGEYNEQFF
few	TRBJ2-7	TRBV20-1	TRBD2	TGCAGTGCTAGAGATCGTCTAGCGGTGTGGTACGAGCAGTACTTC	CSARDRLAVWYEQYF
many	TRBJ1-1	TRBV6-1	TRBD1	TGTGCCAGCAGCGAGATCAGGGGGTGGGCTTTCTTT	CASSEIRGWAFF
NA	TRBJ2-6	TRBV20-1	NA	TGCAGTGCTCTCAAGGGGCCTGGGGCCAACGTCCTGACTTTC	CSALKGPGANVLTF
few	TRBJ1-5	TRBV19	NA	TGTGCCAGTACTGGGAGGGGATCACGACAGCCCCAGCATTTT	CASTGRGSRQPQHF
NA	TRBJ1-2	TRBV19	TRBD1	TGTGCCAGTACTAAAACAGGGGGCGGTGACTATGGCTACACCTTC	CASTKTGGGDYGYTF
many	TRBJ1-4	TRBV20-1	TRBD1	TGCAGTGTCACGGAGGGGGCTGAAAAACTGTTTTTT	CSVTEGAEKLFF
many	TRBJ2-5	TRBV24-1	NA	TGTGCCACCAGTGATTTATCCCGGACCCAGTACTTC	CATSDLSRTQYF
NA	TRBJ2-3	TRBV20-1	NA	TGCAGTGCTAGAGAAGGGGCTACGACAGATACGCAGTATTTT	CSAREGATTDTQYF
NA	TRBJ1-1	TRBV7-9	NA	TGTGCCAGCGGCTTGGAGGGGGTGAACACTGAAGCTTTCTTT	CASGLEGVNTEAFF
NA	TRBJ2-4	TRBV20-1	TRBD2	TGCAGTGCCGGACCCAGCGGGGTAGCCAAAAACATTCAGTACTTC	CSAGPSGVAKNIQYF
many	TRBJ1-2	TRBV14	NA	TGTGCCAGCAGCCAACTGTCGAAGGGTGCTGGCTACACCTTC	CASSQLSKGAGYTF
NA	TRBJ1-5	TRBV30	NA	TGTGCCTGGAGTGTACTGGAGGAAAGTCAGCCCCAGCATTTT	CAWSVLEESQPQHF
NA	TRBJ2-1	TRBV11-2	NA	TGTGCCAGCAGCTCCAGTGGGGGGGCCCACAATGAGCAGTTCTTC	CASSSSGGAHNEQFF
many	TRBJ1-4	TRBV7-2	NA	TGTGCCAGCAGCCCAAGAGGGTCATCAGGGGAAAAACTGTTTTTT	CASSPRGSSGEKLFF
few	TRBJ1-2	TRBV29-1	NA	TGCAGCGTTGGGGATCCAGCACCTAACTATGGCTACACCTTC	CSVGDPAPNYGYTF
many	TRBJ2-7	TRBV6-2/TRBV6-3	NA	TGTGCCAGCAGTTACGGGGTGGCGATCTACGAGCAGTACTTC	CASSYGVAIYEQYF
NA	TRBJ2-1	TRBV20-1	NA	TGCAGTGCTAGAGATCCTTCCATTAGCTCCTACAATGAGCAGTTCTTC	CSARDPSISSYNEQFF
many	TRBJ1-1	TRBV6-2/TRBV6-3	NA	TGTGCCAGCAGTAACCCCACAGGGATATTTGTGAACACTGAAGCTTTCTTT	CASSNPTGIFVNTEAFF
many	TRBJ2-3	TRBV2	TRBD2	TGTGCCAGCTACCGGACTAGCCGGAGCACAGATACGCAGTATTTT	CASYRTSRSTDTQYF
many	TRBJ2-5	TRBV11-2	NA	TGTGCCAGCAGCTTAGGTATTCAGGGAACGGAGACCCAGTACTTC	CASSLGIQGTETQYF
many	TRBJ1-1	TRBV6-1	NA	TGTGCCAGCAGCAAAAACCGGGACACCACTGAAGCTTTCTTT	CASSKNRDTTEAFF
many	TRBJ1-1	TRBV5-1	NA	TGCGCCAGCAGCCAACAGCTTAACACTGAAGCTTTCTTT	CASSQQLNTEAFF
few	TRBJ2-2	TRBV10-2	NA	TGCGCCAGCAGTGAGCCTCAAACCAGGAGGACCGGGGAGCTGTTTTTT	CASSEPQTRRTGELFF
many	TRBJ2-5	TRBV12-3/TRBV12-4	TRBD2	TGTGCCAGCAGCCAAAACGCGGGGGGGCTTGGAGAGACCCAGTACTTC	CASSQNAGGLGETQYF
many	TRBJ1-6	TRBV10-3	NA	TGTGCCACAACTGAAGGAGACTATAATTCACCCCTCCACTTT	CATTEGDYNSPLHF
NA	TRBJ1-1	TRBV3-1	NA	TGTGCCAGCATTGGGGCGTCCCAAGCTTTCTTT	CASIGASQAFF
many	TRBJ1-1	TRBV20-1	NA	TGCAGTGCCGCGTACACGGTGAACACTGAAGCTTTCTTT	CSAAYTVNTEAFF
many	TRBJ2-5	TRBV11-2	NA	TGTGCCAGCAACCGGGGGGCGCAAGAGACCCAGTACTTC	CASNRGAQETQYF
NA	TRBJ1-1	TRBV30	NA	TGTGCCAGTAGTATGGGTCGTGGCAGGACGATGGCTTTCTTT	CASSMGRGRTMAFF
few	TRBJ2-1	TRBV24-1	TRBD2	TGTGCCACCAGTGGACTAGCGGGAATGAATGAGCAGTTCTTC	CATSGLAGMNEQFF
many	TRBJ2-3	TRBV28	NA	TGTGCCAGCAGTAGGAGAGATACGCAGTATTTT	CASSRRDTQYF